This T cell receptor (beta chain) is from a study of cytomegalovirus exposure and HLA in healthy donors. About the study: As an earlier analysis found, some 170 million T cells yielded about 100 million unique TCR beta sequences. Study-wide findings and caveats: From TCR beta sequences, most subjects' HLA-A and HLA-B alleles were reportedly predicted accurately. Through in vitro validation, a few CMV-associated chains were shown to be specific for CMV antigens.

It was with 60 Vbeta and 13 Jbeta primers that the PCR ran. Under the authors' procedure: Unique TCR beta chains totaled roughly 79 million in a later count, with roughly 11 million of them shared. Clones were read by immunoSEQ multiplex PCR, and TCRdb kept only the in-frame ones, dropping some. V and J calls and clone size come straight from that table; D and trimming were deduced from the DNA. The profile shows tens of thousands of clones, roughly 66% of them singletons. The CDR3 length is 15 residues. The ends lost 4 bases at V and 1 base at J; junction bases unmatched: 6. Germline CDR1 is LNHDA and CDR2 is SQIVND (reference sequence). About this clone itself: The antigen is not known.

The specimen sequenced was PBMCs. This TCR came from a woman aged 45-65 years in good health and CMV-seronegative. This chain links TRBV19 with TRBJ1-2; TRBD1 agrees at 7 bases. As DNA, the CDR3 is TGTGCCAGTAGTAAGGGACAGAGACTTAACTATGGCTACACCTTC. Translating it yields CASSKGQRLNYGYTF.